This TCR beta chain comes out of a study of T cell changes during pregnancy in multiple sclerosis (dated by TCRdb to about 2019). Regarding the study in general: The study looked at changes in the T cell repertoire across pregnancy in women with multiple sclerosis.

The library was produced with the immunoSEQ multiplex PCR assay. This immuneACCESS table, as held by TCRdb, lists in-frame sequences with V and J called but not all clones. Of the missing ones, under half trace to an unresolved V gene in checked studies; the others have no known cause. The table for this sample lists under 85,000 clones; around 90% of them were counted only once. Less than 0.6% of the sample rests with the top ten. V drops 10 bases and J drops 0 bases, leaving 12 bases in between. Reading from cysteine to phenylalanine, the CDR3 counts 13 amino acids. Of the read, only the CDR3 DNA is kept; its 39 bases are in frame from base 1. The germline V gene provides CDR1 SNHLY and CDR2 FYNNEI. As for this clone: Which antigen it targets is not known. Per-base quality was not reported, and no clone a single base away is much larger than it.

This TCR was recovered from a female donor with multiple sclerosis, enrolled in a pregnancy study. The rearrangement combines TRBV2 with TRBJ1-1, and perhaps TRBD1 as D gene, on 6 matching bases. The sample in question was CD4+ T cells from peripheral blood mononuclear cells, obtained in the second trimester of pregnancy. The CDR3 region: CAINRELNTEAFF. DNA sequence: TGTGCCATCAACAGGGAGTTGAACACTGAAGCTTTCTTT.